Each of the 19 T cell receptor beta chains below was sequenced from the same sample in a study of blood T cell repertoires in COVID-19. Only in-frame clones appear in the TCRdb table, and some are missing; sequencing was by immunoSEQ multiplex PCR. The repertoire consists of roughly 150,000 clones, with around 89% occurring once and the leading ten covering roughly 12%. Source material: peripheral blood. The receptors were sampled from a man aged 18-30 years with COVID-19, enrolled during active disease.

The chain uses TRBV7-9 and TRBJ2-7; 8 bases fit TRBD1. CDR1 and CDR2 from the germline V gene are SEHNR and FQNEAQ (reference sequence). This CDR3 is 15 amino acids long. J lost 0 bases, V lost 3 bases, and 4 bases had no gene match. The CDR3 region has the DNA TGTGCCAGCAGCTTGACAGGGGCTAGCTCCTACGAGCAGTACTTC. Translated: CASSLTGASSYEQYF.

V usage is TRBV5-1 and J usage is TRBJ1-4; tentative D call: TRBD1 (5 bases). Germline assignment: CDR1 SGHRS and CDR2 YFSETQ. The V end was cut by 4 bases, the J end by 7 bases, with 26 bases between. This CDR3 has 18 amino acids. The CDR3 region is CASSAQGVFLGSGEKLFF. Here the CDR3 DNA reads TGCGCCAGCAGCGCACAAGGGGTCTTTCTAGGGTCGGGTGAAAAACTGTTTTTT.

V is TRBV6-5 and J is TRBJ2-5; TRBD2 agrees at 8 bases. CDR3 length: 14 amino acids. Trimming took 6 bases from V and 6 from J; bases not matched to a gene: 9. Per the germline V gene, CDR1 is MNHEY and CDR2 is SVGAGI. CDR3 loop: CASSRGTRGQTQYF. The CDR3 DNA reads TGTGCCAGCAGCCGCGGGACTAGGGGACAGACCCAGTACTTC.

This clone occurred a few times. The rearrangement uses TRBV10-3 and TRBJ2-1; 15 bases match TRBD2. The CDR3 has 18 residues. The germline CDR1 and CDR2 sequences are ENHRY and SYGVKD. J was trimmed by 4 bases and V by 2 bases; bases with no gene match: 6. DNA for the CDR3: TGTGCCATCAGTGAGCCAGGGACTAGCGGGAGGAGATACAATGAGCAGTTCTTC. This codes for CAISEPGTSGRRYNEQFF.

The J gene is TRBJ2-3, the V gene TRBV10-3; 7 nucleotides line up with TRBD2. CDR1 ENHRY and CDR2 SYGVKD come from the germline V gene. The CDR3 consists of 14 residues. With V trimmed by 9 bases and J by 0 bases, 6 bases remained unmatched. The CDR3 DNA is TGTGCCATAAGCGGGGTTTCTAGCACAGATACGCAGTATTTT. Protein sequence: CAISGVSSTDTQYF.

The genes are TRBV7-8 and TRBJ1-4, with D possibly being TRBD1 (5 bases). Trimming stripped 2 bases from V and 5 bases from J, with 15 bases between. The CDR3 runs to 16 residues. CDR1 SGHVS and CDR2 FQNEAQ come from the germline V gene. Here the CDR3 DNA reads TGTGCCAGCAGCTTATCGTACAGGACACTGAATGAAAAACTGTTTTTT. Its protein is CASSLSYRTLNEKLFF.

V gene TRBV7-9 combines with J gene TRBJ2-3; the match to TRBD1 covers 8 bases. The CDR3 contains 16 residues. Per the germline V gene, CDR1 is SEHNR and CDR2 is FQNEAQ (reference sequence). V shed 4 bases and J 8 bases; nucleotides not matched to a gene: 14. The CDR3: CASSSARQGNLATQYF. CDR3 nucleotide sequence: TGTGCCAGCAGCTCTGCCAGACAGGGGAATTTGGCTACGCAGTATTTT.

The chain combines TRBV19 with TRBJ1-1; 9 bases line up with TRBD1. After removal of 6 bases from V and 1 base from J, the junction contained 9 bases not matched to a gene. This CDR3 has 16 residues. Germline CDR1 is LNHDA and CDR2 is SQIVND (reference sequence). The CDR3 nucleotides read TGTGCCAGTAGGCCCTGGGACAGGGCTGCGAACACTGAAGCTTTCTTT. Translated: CASRPWDRAANTEAFF.

This chain joins TRBV28 and TRBJ1-5; D is unclear. Trimming cost V 5 bases and J 1 base, with 12 bases left between them. The CDR3 covers 15 residues. The germline V gene encodes CDR1 MDHEN and CDR2 SYDVKM. Written as DNA, the CDR3 is TGTGCCAGCAGTGGGCCGCCTGCCAGCAATCAGCCCCAGCATTTT. Residues: CASSGPPASNQPQHF.

This rearrangement joins TRBV10-3 to TRBJ2-7; TRBD2 aligns across 10 bases. The CDR3 extends over 17 amino acids. J was trimmed by 4 bases and V by 2 bases; bases with no gene match: 11. The germline gives CDR1 ENHRY, CDR2 SYGVKD. CDR3 nucleotides: TGTGCCATCAGTGAGGGGCTAGCGGGAGTCGTTGGTTACGAGCAGTACTTC. Translation gives CAISEGLAGVVGYEQYF.

V and J are TRBV6-2 or TRBV6-3 and TRBJ1-1, with D unresolved. V dropped 4 bases and J dropped 6 bases, with 18 bases sitting between them. This CDR3 spans 15 amino acids. The V gene's germline CDR1 is MNHEY and CDR2 SVGEGT. In DNA form, the CDR3 reads TGTGCCAGCAGTTTGCCTTGGATTCCCAGGTCTGAAGCTTTCTTT. Protein product: CASSLPWIPRSEAFF.

The chain is built from TRBV7-2 and TRBJ1-2; D gene uncertain. Trimming left V 2 bases short and J 8 bases short, with 12 bases between. From germline, CDR1 is SGHTA and CDR2 FQGNSA. This CDR3 spans 13 amino acids. The CDR3 here is CASSLPPRGGYTF. The CDR3 DNA follows: TGTGCCAGCAGCTTACCCCCGAGAGGAGGCTACACCTTC.

This clone was seen only once. The chain uses TRBV2 and TRBJ1-2; weak D call: TRBD1 (5 bases). Germline CDR1 is SNHLY and CDR2 is FYNNEI. V was pared by 5 bases and J by 13 bases, with 23 bases between. The CDR3 covers 14 residues. In DNA form, the CDR3 reads TGTGCCAGCAGTAACTTGGCAGGGCCCCTGTTCTCCACCTTC. Encoded protein: CASSNLAGPLFSTF.

The chain has TRBV6-5 and TRBJ2-7; D is ambiguous. The V end was cut by 0 bases, the J end by 3 bases, with 12 bases between. The CDR3 spans 15 residues. CDR1 is MNHEY and CDR2 is SVGAGI in the germline V gene. In DNA form, the CDR3 reads TGTGCCAGCAGTTACTCGACACAACCGAACTACGAGCAGTACTTC. Translated, it gives CASSYSTQPNYEQYF.

V is TRBV28 and J is TRBJ2-5; 9 positions match TRBD2. J was trimmed by 5 bases and V by 6 bases; bases with no gene match: 10. Germline V CDR1 and CDR2: MDHEN, SYDVKM. The CDR3 is made up of 15 amino acids. The CDR3 sequence: CASRNTGTSQETQYF. CDR3 bases: TGTGCCAGCAGAAACACCGGGACTAGCCAGGAGACCCAGTACTTC.

The V and J genes are TRBV19 and TRBJ1-1; TRBD1 agrees at 8 bases. Losses at the gene ends were 6 bases for V and 7 bases for J; bases not matched to a gene: 7. This CDR3 has 13 residues. CDR1 and CDR2 from the germline V gene are LNHDA and SQIVND (reference sequence). CDR3 in amino acids: CASRSDRDLEAFF. The CDR3 DNA sequence: TGTGCCAGTAGATCGGACAGGGACCTTGAAGCTTTCTTT.

The chain employs TRBV4-3 and TRBJ2-7; TRBD1 might be the D (6 bases). The CDR3 consists of 16 residues. In germline, CDR1 is LGHNA, CDR2 YSLEER. V dropped 0 bases and J dropped 0 bases, with 12 bases sitting between them. The CDR3 DNA sequence: TGCGCCAGCAGCCAAGATCACAGGGCCCCCTCCTACGAGCAGTACTTC. It is translated as CASSQDHRAPSYEQYF.

This rearrangement joins TRBV19 to TRBJ2-3; D is possibly TRBD1 (5 bases). Germline CDR1 and CDR2: LNHDA and SQIVND (reference sequence). V dropped 5 bases and J dropped 8 bases, with 17 bases sitting between them. The CDR3 contains 14 residues. CDR3 sequence reads: CASSSRPGQVTQYF. The CDR3 coding sequence is TGTGCCAGTAGTTCCAGACCAGGGCAAGTTACGCAGTATTTT. The full variable domain, rest sourced from reference TRBV19 and TRBJ2-3, is DGGITQSPKYLFRKEGQNVTLSCEQNLNHDAMYWYRQDPGQGLRLIYYSQIVNDFQKGDIAEGYSVSREKKESFPLTVTSAQKNPTAFYLCASSSRPGQVTQYFGPGTRLTVL.

The V call is TRBV11-3, the J call TRBJ2-7; 14 positions agree with TRBD2. CDR3 length: 17 amino acids. Germline CDR1 SGHNT, CDR2 YENEEA. J was trimmed by 5 bases and V by 1 base; bases with no gene match: 7. CDR3 in DNA: TGTGCCAGCAGCTTAGGCGGGGGACTAGCGGGAGACCACGAGCAGTACTTC. It specifies CASSLGGGLAGDHEQYF.